The present TCR beta chain was sequenced within a study of blood T cell repertoires in COVID-19. Sequenced by immunoSEQ multiplex PCR; TCRdb stores in-frame clones only, minus some. The table records roughly 250,000 clones, about 88% of them present only once. Looked up from germline, CDR1 is SGHTA and CDR2 is FQGNSA. Trimming removed 3 bases at V and 1 base at J, with 7 bases between. The CDR3 covers 13 residues. The J gene is TRBJ2-7, the V gene TRBV7-2; no firm D call. This TCR came from a woman in her 40s who had recovered from COVID-19. The sequenced sample was peripheral blood. The CDR3 coding sequence is TGTGCCAGCAGCTTGGCGGTGTCCTACGAGCAGTACTTC. Its protein product is CASSLAVSYEQYF.